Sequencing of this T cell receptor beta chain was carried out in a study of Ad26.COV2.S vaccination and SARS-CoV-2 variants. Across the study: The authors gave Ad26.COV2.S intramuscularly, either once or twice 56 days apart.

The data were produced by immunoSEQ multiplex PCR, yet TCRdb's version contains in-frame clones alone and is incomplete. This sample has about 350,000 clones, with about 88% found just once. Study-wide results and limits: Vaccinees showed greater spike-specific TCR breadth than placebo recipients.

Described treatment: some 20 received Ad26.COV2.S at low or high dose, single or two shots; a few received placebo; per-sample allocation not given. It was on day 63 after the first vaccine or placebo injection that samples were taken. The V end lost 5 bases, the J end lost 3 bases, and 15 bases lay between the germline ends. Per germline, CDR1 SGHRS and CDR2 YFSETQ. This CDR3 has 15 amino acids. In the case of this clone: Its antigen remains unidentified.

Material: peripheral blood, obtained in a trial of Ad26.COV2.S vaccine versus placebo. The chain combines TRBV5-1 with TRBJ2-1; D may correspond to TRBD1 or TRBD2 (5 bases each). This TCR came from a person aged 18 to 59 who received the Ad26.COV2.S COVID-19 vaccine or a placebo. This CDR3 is CASRVRDLNYNEQFF. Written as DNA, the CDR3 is TGCGCCAGCAGGGTCCGGGACCTAAACTACAATGAGCAGTTCTTC. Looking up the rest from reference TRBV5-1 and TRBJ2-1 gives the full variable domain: KAGVTQTPRYLIKTRGQQVTLSCSPISGHRSVSWYQQTPGQGLQFLFEYFSETQRNKGNFPGRFSGRQFSNSRSEMNVSTLELGDSALYLCASRVRDLNYNEQFFGPGTRLTVL.